The TCR beta chain under discussion was sequenced for a study of shared clonotypes between healthy human individuals. V dropped 3 bases and J dropped 1 base, with 8 bases sitting between them. Germline V gene lookup returns CDR1 SGHRS and CDR2 YFSETQ. The CDR3 is 14 amino acids. This table comes from immunoSEQ multiplex PCR, and its TCRdb copy is limited to in-frame clones, with some not included. The table lists over 950,000 clones, 77% of them singletons. The chain couples TRBV5-1 to TRBJ2-1, with D tentatively TRBD1 (6 bases). The TCR comes from a man younger than 35 in good health. Some clones in this sample may be carry-over from other donors' samples. The material sequenced was memory CD4+ T cells from PBMCs. As for subset: CD45RA-negative fraction. The CDR3 DNA is TGCGCCAGCAGCTCACAGGGTTCCTACAATGAGCAGTTCTTC. Translation gives CASSSQGSYNEQFF.